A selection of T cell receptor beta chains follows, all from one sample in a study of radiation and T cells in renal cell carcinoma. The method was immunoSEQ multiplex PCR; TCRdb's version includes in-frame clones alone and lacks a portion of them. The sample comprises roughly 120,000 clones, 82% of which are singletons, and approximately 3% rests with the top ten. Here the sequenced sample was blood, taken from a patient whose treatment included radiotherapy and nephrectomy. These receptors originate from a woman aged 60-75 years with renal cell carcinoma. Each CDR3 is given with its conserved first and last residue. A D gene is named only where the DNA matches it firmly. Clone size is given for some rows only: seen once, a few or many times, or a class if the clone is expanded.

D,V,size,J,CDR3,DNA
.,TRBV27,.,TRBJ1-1,CASKPGHTNTEAFF,TGTGCCAGCAAACCCGGACATACGAACACTGAAGCTTTCTTT
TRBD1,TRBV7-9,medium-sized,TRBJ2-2,CASTPGGQGYPGELFF,TGTGCCAGCACCCCAGGGGGACAGGGGTACCCCGGGGAGCTGTTTTTT
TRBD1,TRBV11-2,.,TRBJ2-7,CASSLTTGYSSYEQYF,TGTGCCAGCAGCTTAACGACAGGGTACAGCTCCTACGAGCAGTACTTC
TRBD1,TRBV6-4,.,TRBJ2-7,CASKDGTGVEQYF,TGTGCCAGCAAAGACGGGACAGGGGTCGAGCAGTACTTC
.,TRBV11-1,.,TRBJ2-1,CASSSISYNEQFF,TGTGCCAGCAGTTCCATCTCCTACAATGAGCAGTTCTTC
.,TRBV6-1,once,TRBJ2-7,CASRTAPGVSYEQYF,TGTGCCAGCAGGACGGCCCCGGGGGTCTCCTACGAGCAGTACTTC
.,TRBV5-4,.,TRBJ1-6,CASSLGQDYNSPLHF,TGTGCCAGCAGCTTGGGACAGGATTATAATTCACCCCTCCACTTT
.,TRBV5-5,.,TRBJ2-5,CASSLGAVSETQYF,TGTGCCAGCAGCCTTGGGGCCGTAAGTGAGACCCAGTACTTC
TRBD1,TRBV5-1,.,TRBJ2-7,CASSLAGQGVWNYEQYF,TGCGCCAGCAGCTTGGCAGGGCAGGGGGTATGGAATTACGAGCAGTACTTC
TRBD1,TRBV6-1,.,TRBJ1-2,CASSGLRQGPGGYTF,TGTGCCAGCAGTGGATTAAGACAGGGTCCGGGGGGCTACACCTTC
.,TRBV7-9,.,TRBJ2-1,CASSFDNEQFF,TGTGCCAGCAGCTTCGACAATGAGCAGTTCTTC
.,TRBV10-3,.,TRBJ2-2,CAITLGGGNTGELFF,TGTGCCATCACCCTGGGAGGGGGAAACACCGGGGAGCTGTTTTTT
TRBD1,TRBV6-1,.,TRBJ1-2,CASSSGGQGDYGYTF,TGTGCCAGCAGTAGCGGGGGACAGGGCGACTATGGCTACACCTTC
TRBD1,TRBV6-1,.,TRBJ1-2,CASRTTGGGYGYTF,TGTGCCAGCAGAACGACAGGGGGTGGCTATGGCTACACCTTC
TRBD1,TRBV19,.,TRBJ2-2,CASIGTGNTGELFF,TGTGCCAGTATCGGGACAGGGAACACCGGGGAGCTGTTTTTT
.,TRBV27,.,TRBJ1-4,CASSLRRWEEATNEKLFF,TGTGCCAGCAGTTTAAGGCGGTGGGAGGAGGCAACTAATGAAAAACTGTTTTTT
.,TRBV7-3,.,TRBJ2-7,CASSSQQGSEQYF,TGTGCCAGCAGCTCTCAACAGGGATCCGAGCAGTACTTC
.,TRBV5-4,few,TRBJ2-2,CASTPLDYTGELFF,TGTGCCAGCACCCCACTAGATTACACCGGGGAGCTGTTTTTT
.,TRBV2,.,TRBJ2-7,CASRWSSREQYF,TGTGCCAGCAGGTGGTCCTCCCGAGAGCAGTACTTC
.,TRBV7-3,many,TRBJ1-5,CASSADRHQPQHF,TGTGCCAGCAGCGCTGACAGACATCAGCCCCAGCATTTT
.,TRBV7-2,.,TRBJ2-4,CASSLAIDGQNIQYF,TGTGCCAGCAGCTTAGCGATTGATGGCCAAAACATTCAGTACTTC
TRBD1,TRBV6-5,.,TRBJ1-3,CASSWDRRIIGNTIYF,TGTGCCAGCAGTTGGGACAGGCGTATTATTGGAAACACCATATATTTT
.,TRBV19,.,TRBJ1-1,CASNPGPGLTEAFF,TGTGCCAGTAATCCGGGCCCAGGGTTAACTGAAGCTTTCTTT
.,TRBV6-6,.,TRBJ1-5,CASSSSSNQPQHF,TGTGCCAGCAGTTCGAGTAGCAATCAGCCCCAGCATTTT
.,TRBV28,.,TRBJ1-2,CASKPPLYGYTF,TGTGCCAGCAAACCGCCTCTCTATGGCTACACCTTC
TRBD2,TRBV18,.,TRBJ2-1,CASSADQAGGPMGEQFF,TGTGCCAGCTCAGCGGACCAAGCGGGGGGTCCAATGGGGGAGCAGTTCTTC
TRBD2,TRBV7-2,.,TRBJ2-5,CASSPAGGPQETQYF,TGTGCCAGCAGTCCAGCGGGAGGGCCCCAAGAGACCCAGTACTTC
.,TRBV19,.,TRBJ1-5,CASSVRQASNQPQHF,TGTGCCAGTAGTGTACGACAGGCCTCCAATCAGCCCCAGCATTTT
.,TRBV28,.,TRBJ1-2,CASRSTGEGYGYTF,TGTGCCAGCAGGAGCACGGGAGAAGGCTATGGCTACACCTTC
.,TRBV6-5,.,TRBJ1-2,CASTNGGNYGYTF,TGTGCCAGCACCAACGGGGGGAACTATGGCTACACCTTC
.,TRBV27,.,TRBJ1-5,CASSLGNQPQHF,TGTGCCAGCAGTTTAGGAAATCAGCCCCAGCATTTT
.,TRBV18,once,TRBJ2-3,CASSQRRDRADTQYF,TGTGCCAGCTCACAACGGCGGGATAGGGCAGATACGCAGTATTTT
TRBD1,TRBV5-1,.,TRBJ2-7,CASSPDRVPSYEQYF,TGCGCCAGCAGCCCCGACAGGGTACCCTCCTACGAGCAGTACTTC
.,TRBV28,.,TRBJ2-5,CASKGQIQETQYF,TGTGCCAGCAAGGGGCAGATACAAGAGACCCAGTACTTC
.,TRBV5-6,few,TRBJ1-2,CASSFGQYGYTF,TGTGCCAGCAGCTTTGGACAGTATGGCTACACCTTC
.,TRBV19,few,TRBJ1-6,CASSIGPGSPLHF,TGTGCCAGTAGTATCGGTCCGGGGTCACCCCTCCACTTT
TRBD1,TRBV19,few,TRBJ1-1,CASSFLQGRTEAFF,TGTGCCAGTAGTTTTTTACAGGGGCGCACTGAAGCTTTCTTT
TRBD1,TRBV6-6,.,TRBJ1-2,CASRYGQGASTF,TGTGCCAGCAGATACGGACAGGGCGCCAGCACCTTC
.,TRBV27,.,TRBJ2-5,CASSLSMGGGGTQYF,TGTGCCAGCAGTTTATCGATGGGGGGGGGCGGGACCCAGTACTTC
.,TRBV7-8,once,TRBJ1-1,CASSRDGWDTEAFF,TGTGCCAGCAGCCGGGATGGTTGGGACACTGAAGCTTTCTTT
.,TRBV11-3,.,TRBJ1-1,CASSLESGATEAFF,TGTGCCAGCAGCTTAGAGTCGGGGGCTACTGAAGCTTTCTTT
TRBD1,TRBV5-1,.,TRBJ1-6,CASSPRDRGTYNSPLHF,TGCGCCAGCAGCCCCCGGGACAGGGGAACCTATAATTCACCCCTCCACTTT
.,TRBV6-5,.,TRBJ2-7,CASSYTPAASEQYF,TGTGCCAGCAGTTACACCCCCGCCGCATCCGAGCAGTACTTC
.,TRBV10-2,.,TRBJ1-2,CASTTNQVNYGYTF,TGCGCCAGCACTACAAATCAGGTTAACTATGGCTACACCTTC
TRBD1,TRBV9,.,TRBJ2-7,CASSTRTGGYEQYF,TGTGCCAGCAGCACTCGGACAGGGGGCTACGAGCAGTACTTC
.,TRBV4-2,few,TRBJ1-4,CASKKQVNEKLFF,TGTGCCAGCAAGAAACAGGTGAATGAAAAACTGTTTTTT
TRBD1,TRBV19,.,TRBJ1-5,CASSKGANQPQHF,TGTGCCAGTAGTAAGGGGGCAAATCAGCCCCAGCATTTT
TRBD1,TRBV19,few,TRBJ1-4,CASSIRGPDEKLFF,TGTGCCAGTAGTATTAGGGGGCCGGATGAAAAACTGTTTTTT
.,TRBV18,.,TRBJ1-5,CASSLRSDGGRGNQPQHF,TGTGCCAGCTCACTTAGATCTGACGGCGGAAGGGGCAATCAGCCCCAGCATTTT
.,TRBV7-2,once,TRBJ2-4,CASSLAEAKNIQYF,TGTGCCAGCAGCTTAGCAGAAGCCAAAAACATTCAGTACTTC
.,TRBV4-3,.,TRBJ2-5,CASARGRMETQYF,TGCGCCAGCGCCCGGGGGAGAATGGAGACCCAGTACTTC
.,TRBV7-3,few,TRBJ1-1,CASSLGGAGTEAFF,TGTGCCAGCAGCTTAGGAGGGGCGGGCACTGAAGCTTTCTTT
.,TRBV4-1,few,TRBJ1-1,CASSQDASGHFGTEAFF,TGCGCCAGCAGCCAAGATGCCTCCGGACACTTTGGCACTGAAGCTTTCTTT
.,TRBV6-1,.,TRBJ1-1,CASSFGTNTEAFF,TGTGCCAGCAGCTTTGGGACGAACACTGAAGCTTTCTTT
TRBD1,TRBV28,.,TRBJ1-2,CASSRTLATGGYGYTF,TGTGCCAGCAGTCGGACTCTTGCGACAGGGGGTTATGGCTACACCTTC
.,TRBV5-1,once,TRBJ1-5,CATFPRPALDQPQHF,TGCGCCACTTTTCCCCGCCCCGCCCTCGATCAGCCCCAGCATTTT
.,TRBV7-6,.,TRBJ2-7,CASSLGLEQYF,TGTGCCAGCAGCTTAGGGTTAGAGCAGTACTTC